Listed here are 15 T cell receptor beta chains from one sample, sequenced in a study of vaccination and CD4 T cells after COVID-19. Treatment: roughly 10-day PBMC culture with coronavirus spike peptide pools or control peptides (ViraFEST assay). The Oncomine TCR Beta short-read assay sequenced DNA from cultured CD4+ T cells. From the PCR reads, TCRdb called clonotypes with MiXCR, one entry per CDR3 protein. The sample includes approximately 16,000 distinct CDR3 sequences, around three fifths seen only once; the top ten take about 7.2%. Their recognized antigens are unknown. The sequenced material came from CD4+ T cells from blood, cultured in vitro. All receptors derive from a human donor who had recovered from COVID-19.

This clonotype was seen a handful of times. V is TRBV5-4 and J is TRBJ1-1, with no clear D. This CDR3 is 14 amino acids long. CDR1 is SGHNT, CDR2 YYREEE, per germline (reference sequence). Trimming took 0 bases from V and 4 from J, leaving 10 bases between them. Written as DNA, the CDR3 is TGTGCCAGCAGCTTGGCGGGAGGGCGCACTGAAGCTTTCTTT. As protein: CASSLAGGRTEAFF.

V gene TRBV6-1 combines with J gene TRBJ2-7; D not certain. The germline V gene has CDR1 MNHNS and CDR2 SASEGT. The germline V and J ends were trimmed by 6 bases and 3 bases, with 9 bases remaining between them. The CDR3 covers 12 residues. The CDR3 reads CASRSTYYEQYF. In nucleotides, the CDR3 is TGTGCCAGCAGGTCGACTTACTACGAGCAGTACTTC.

The chain is built from TRBV4-1 and TRBJ2-2; D ambiguous. Germline V gene sequence: CDR1 MGHRA, CDR2 YSYEKL. The CDR3 covers 15 residues. Between the trimmed V and J ends, which lost 1 base and 1 base, there was a span of 7 bases. For the CDR3, the DNA is TGCGCCAGCAGCCAAGTCCTCCAGAACACCGGGGAGCTGTTTTTT. Its protein is CASSQVLQNTGELFF.

This clonotype was seen only a few times. This chain joins TRBV10-3 and TRBJ2-2; D remains unclear. With 6 bases removed from V and 0 bases from J, the gap between germline ends came to 11 bases. This CDR3 has 15 residues. The germline V gene has CDR1 ENHRY and CDR2 SYGVKD. In nucleotides, the CDR3 is TGTGCCATCAGCCGGGCTACCGCGAACACCGGGGAGCTGTTTTTT. Translation: CAISRATANTGELFF.

This clonotype was observed a handful of times. The CDR3 DNA is TGTGCCAGTAGTCCTCAACCGGGGGCCAACACCGGGGAGCTGTTTTTT. Encoded protein: CASSPQPGANTGELFF. This chain connects TRBV19 to TRBJ2-2; D could derive from TRBD1 or TRBD2 (6 bases each). Germline loops: CDR1 LNHDA, CDR2 SQIVND (reference sequence). Trimming removed 5 bases from V and 2 bases from J, with 15 bases in between. This CDR3 comprises 16 residues.

The chain is built from TRBV9 and TRBJ2-5; tentatively, D is TRBD1 (5 bases). Germline V gene lookup returns CDR1 SGDLS and CDR2 YYNGEE. Trimming removed 4 bases from V and 0 bases from J, with 10 bases in between. This CDR3 region has 14 residues. The CDR3, as DNA: TGTGCCAGCAGCCCCACAGGCAACCAAGAGACCCAGTACTTC. Its translation is CASSPTGNQETQYF.

The chain carries TRBV7-9 and TRBJ1-6; the D is unclear. Germline V gene data show CDR1 as SEHNR and CDR2 as FQNEAQ (reference sequence). V shed 8 bases and J shed 7 bases, with 3 bases lying between them. This CDR3 region has 10 residues. The CDR3 DNA reads TGTGCCAGCGGAAATTCACCCCTCCACTTT. It codes for CASGNSPLHF.

The chain has TRBV20-1 and TRBJ2-3; 9 bases map to TRBD2. The CDR3 length is 13 residues. Germline CDR1 reads DFQATT; CDR2 reads SNEGSKA (reference sequence). Unmatched junction bases numbered 2, after V lost 3 bases and J lost 4 bases. The CDR3 here is CSASIAGADTQYF. CDR3 nucleotides: TGCAGTGCTAGTATAGCGGGAGCAGATACGCAGTATTTT.

This clonotype was seen only a few times. V is TRBV6-1 and J is TRBJ1-2; TRBD1 aligns across 7 bases. V trimming: 3 bases; J trimming: 12 bases; junction bases outside the gene matches: 10. The CDR3 is made up of 13 amino acids. The germline V gene has CDR1 MNHNS and CDR2 SASEGT. The CDR3 DNA is TGTGCCAGCAGTGACCTGGGTGACAGGGAAGACACCTTC. Protein product: CASSDLGDREDTF.

This chain connects TRBV15 to TRBJ2-3; 9 nucleotides line up with TRBD2. The germline V gene encodes CDR1 LNHNV and CDR2 YYDKDF (reference sequence). The V segment lost 3 bases and the J segment 5 bases; nucleotides outside the gene matches: 9. This CDR3 region has 16 residues. The CDR3 DNA reads TGTGCCACCAGCAGCACGGGACTAGCATTCGGAGATACGCAGTATTTT. This translates into CATSSTGLAFGDTQYF.

The genes are TRBV12-3 or TRBV12-4 and TRBJ1-3; D is unclear. Trimming stripped 3 bases from V and 10 bases from J, with 7 bases between. CDR3 size: 11 residues. CDR3 DNA sequence: TGTGCCAGCAGTTTGGTGGGAACCATATATTTT. Amino acids: CASSLVGTIYF.

The sample holds a few counts of this clonotype. This chain uses TRBV6-1 with TRBJ2-3; 7 nucleotides agree with TRBD2. Germline loops: CDR1 MNHNS, CDR2 SASEGT. The CDR3 sequence is 13 residues long. V shed 7 bases and J 5 bases; nucleotides not matched to a gene: 6. For the CDR3, the DNA is TGTGCCAGCAAGGTGATAGCGGGAGATACGCAGTATTTT. Amino acids: CASKVIAGDTQYF.

In DNA form, the CDR3 reads TGTGCCAGCAGTGTCGCCGGTATCACAGATACGCAGTATTTT. This sequence encodes CASSVAGITDTQYF. The rearrangement joins TRBV27 to TRBJ2-3, with D uncertain. The CDR3 has 14 amino acids. V was trimmed by 5 bases and J by 2 bases, leaving 11 bases between them. Germline V CDR1 and CDR2: MNHEY, SMNVEV (reference sequence).

V is TRBV7-2 and J is TRBJ1-2, with 9 bases matching TRBD1. The germline V gene encodes CDR1 SGHTA and CDR2 FQGNSA. The CDR3 covers 15 residues. V lost 5 bases, J lost 4 bases, and 8 bases stayed unmatched. For the CDR3, the DNA is TGTGCCAGCAGCCCCGCCAGACAGGGGGTCTATGGCTACACCTTC. It translates to CASSPARQGVYGYTF.

The chain links TRBV19 to TRBJ2-7; D is possibly TRBD1 (6 bases). V was shortened by 4 bases and J by 4 bases, with 8 bases between the two germline ends. CDR1 and CDR2 from the germline V gene are LNHDA and SQIVND (reference sequence). This CDR3 is 12 amino acids long. The CDR3 DNA reads TGTGCCAGTAGTACACAGGGATACGAGCAGTACTTC. This encodes CASSTQGYEQYF.